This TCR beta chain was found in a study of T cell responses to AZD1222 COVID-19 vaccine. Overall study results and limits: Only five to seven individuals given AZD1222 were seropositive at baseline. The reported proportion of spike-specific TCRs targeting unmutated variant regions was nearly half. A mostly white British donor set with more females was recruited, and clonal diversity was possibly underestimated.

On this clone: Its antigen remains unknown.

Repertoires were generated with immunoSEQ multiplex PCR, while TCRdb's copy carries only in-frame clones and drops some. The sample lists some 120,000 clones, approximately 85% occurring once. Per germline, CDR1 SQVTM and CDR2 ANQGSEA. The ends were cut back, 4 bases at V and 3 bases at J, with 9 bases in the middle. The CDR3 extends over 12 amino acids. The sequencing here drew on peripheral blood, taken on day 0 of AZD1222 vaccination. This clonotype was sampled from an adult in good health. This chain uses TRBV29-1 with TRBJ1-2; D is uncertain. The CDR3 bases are TGCAGCGTTGCAATGGCGGACTATGGCTACACCTTC. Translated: CSVAMADYGYTF. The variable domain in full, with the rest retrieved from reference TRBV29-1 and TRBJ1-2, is SAVISQKPSRDICQRGTSLTIQCQVDSQVTMMFWYRQQPGQSLTLIATANQGSEATYESGFVIDKFPISRPNLTFSTLTVSNMSPEDSSIYLCSVAMADYGYTFGSGTRLTVV.